This T cell receptor beta chain was retrieved from a study of T cell responses to AZD1222 COVID-19 vaccine. V lost 10 bases to trimming and J lost 4 bases, with 11 bases between them. The germline V gene encodes CDR1 SNHLY and CDR2 FYNNEI. The CDR3 totals 13 residues. Study-wide results and limits: Donors were largely white British and mainly female; clonal diversity was possibly underestimated. Targets within unmutated variant regions were reportedly found for nearly half of spike-specific TCRs.

Comments on this clone: The antigen remains undetermined.

The method was immunoSEQ multiplex PCR; TCRdb's version includes in-frame clones alone and lacks a portion of them. The table lists 88,000 or so clones, 85% to 90% of them singletons, with 5% in the top ten. This rearrangement joins TRBV2 to TRBJ2-6; D unclear. Sequenced material: peripheral blood, taken 28 days after the second AZD1222 dose. The sequence came from an adult who received the AZD1222 COVID-19 vaccine. The chain's CDR3 is CATATWGANVLTF. The CDR3 nucleotides are TGTGCCACCGCCACATGGGGGGCCAACGTCCTGACTTTC. The full variable domain, in which reference TRBV2 and TRBJ2-6 provide the parts outside the CDR3, is EPEVTQTPSHQVTQMGQEVILRCVPISNHLYFYWYRQILGQKVEFLVSFYNNEISEKSEIFDDQFSVERPDGSNFTLKIRSTKLEDSAMYFCATATWGANVLTFGAGSRLTVL.